This TCR beta chain was recorded in a study of cytomegalovirus exposure and HLA in healthy donors. Findings and limits, study-wide: The study designated around 150 TCR beta chains cytomegalovirus-associated.

This clone was seen a single time. The antigen is unknown. Vbeta (60) and Jbeta (13) primers were used in the PCR. The table came from immunoSEQ multiplex PCR; TCRdb's copy has only in-frame clones and leaves some out. The repertoire holds some 130,000 clones, with roughly 85% as singletons. The sample taken for sequencing was PBMCs. The TCR sequence derives from a boy between 10 and 17 years old in good health and CMV-seronegative.

CDR3 loop: CACPGQSFLGHEKLFF. In DNA, the CDR3 is TGTGCCTGTCCGGGACAGTCATTCCTAGGACATGAAAAACTGTTTTTT. The chain combines TRBV30 with TRBJ1-4; 7 bases match TRBD1. The germline gives CDR1 GTSNPN, CDR2 SVGIG (reference sequence). This CDR3 contains 16 residues. The V gene end was trimmed by 6 bases and the J gene end by 6 bases; junction bases not matched to a gene: 16.